The 24 T cell receptor beta chains reported below all come from one sample, sequenced in a study of shared T cell receptors in the human thymus. Sequencing used immunoSEQ multiplex PCR; TCRdb keeps in-frame clones, though not all of them. The table shows under 850,000 clones, with approximately 87% occurring only once. These same records also appear under a second study, on human thymus T cells.

The sample taken for sequencing was thymocytes. The origin of the receptors is a boy less than two years old with a congenital heart defect.

This rearrangement joins TRBV4-1 to TRBJ1-5; D gene uncertain. V lost 0 bases to trimming and J lost 3 bases, with 9 bases between them. Germline CDR1 and CDR2: MGHRA and YSYEKL. This CDR3 is 15 amino acids long. Here the CDR3 reads CASSQEGRINQPQHF. CDR3 in DNA: TGCGCCAGCAGCCAAGAGGGCAGGATCAATCAGCCCCAGCATTTT.

The chain is built from TRBV5-4 and TRBJ1-5, with 7 bases matching TRBD1. J was trimmed by 3 bases and V by 2 bases; bases with no gene match: 5. The CDR3 has 15 residues. The germline V gene has CDR1 SGHNT and CDR2 YYREEE (reference sequence). The CDR3 sequence is CASSFGQDLNQPQHF. For the CDR3, the DNA is TGTGCCAGCAGCTTCGGACAGGATCTCAATCAGCCCCAGCATTTT.

The chain joins TRBV7-9 to TRBJ2-7; TRBD2 matches 9 bases. Germline trimming cut 1 base from V and 5 bases from J; bases unmatched to any gene: 9. This CDR3 spans 16 amino acids. The germline gives CDR1 SEHNR, CDR2 FQNEAQ (reference sequence). The CDR3 reads CASSLEGGRAEHEQYF. CDR3 sequence (DNA): TGTGCCAGCAGCTTAGAGGGCGGGAGGGCCGAGCACGAGCAGTACTTC.

This sequence joins TRBV27 and TRBJ2-7, with 7 positions matching TRBD1. This CDR3 is 13 amino acids long. From germline, CDR1 is MNHEY and CDR2 SMNVEV (reference sequence). J lost 0 bases, V lost 4 bases, and 0 bases had no gene match. The CDR3 DNA is TGTGCCAGCAGTTGGGACAGCTCCTACGAGCAGTACTTC. Translation gives CASSWDSSYEQYF.

V is TRBV7-2 and J is TRBJ2-7; a weak D match, TRBD2 (5 bases). CDR1 and CDR2 from the germline V gene are SGHTA and FQGNSA. The CDR3 totals 16 residues. V dropped 5 bases and J dropped 0 bases, with 17 bases sitting between them. The CDR3 nucleotides read TGTGCCAGCAGCCTGACTACGGACTCCCGCTCCTACGAGCAGTACTTC. It encodes CASSLTTDSRSYEQYF.

This chain connects TRBV2 to TRBJ1-4; 11 bases are shared with TRBD1. Germline-derived CDR1 and CDR2 are SNHLY and FYNNEI. This CDR3 is 15 amino acids long. With V trimmed by 6 bases and J by 8 bases, 8 bases remained unmatched. CDR3 residues: CASSLGTGGGEKLFF. The CDR3, as DNA: TGTGCCAGCAGCTTGGGGACAGGGGGTGGGGAAAAACTGTTTTTT.

This clone was detected only a few times. The chain combines TRBV15 with TRBJ1-2, with 7 bases that match TRBD1. The CDR3 has 14 residues. V was clipped by 7 bases and J by 6 bases; unmatched bases: 11. Germline assignment: CDR1 LNHNV and CDR2 YYDKDF (reference sequence). The CDR3: CATTGDRVKDGYTF. The DNA of the CDR3 is TGTGCCACCACCGGGGACAGAGTGAAGGATGGCTACACCTTC.

The CDR3: CASQGREKNNEQFF. In DNA form, the CDR3 reads TGTGCCAGCCAGGGGCGGGAGAAAAACAATGAGCAGTTCTTC. This chain uses TRBV5-4 with TRBJ2-1; D is possibly TRBD2 (7 bases). The CDR3 loop spans 14 amino acids. V dropped 7 bases and J dropped 5 bases, with 16 bases sitting between them. The germline V gene encodes CDR1 SGHNT and CDR2 YYREEE (reference sequence).

The chain has TRBV15 and TRBJ2-5, with a weak D call TRBD1 (6 bases). Germline lookup yields CDR1 LNHNV and CDR2 YYDKDF (reference sequence). This CDR3 spans 12 amino acids. V lost 4 bases to trimming and J lost 7 bases, with 10 bases between them. In DNA, the CDR3 is TGTGCCACCAGCAACAGGGATCGGACCCAGTACTTC. This codes for CATSNRDRTQYF. Full variable domain (missing parts from reference TRBV15 and TRBJ2-5): DAMVIQNPRYQVTQFGKPVTLSCSQTLNHNVMYWYQQKSSQAPKLLFHYYDKDFNNEADTPDNFQSRRPNTSFCFLDIRSPGLGDTAMYLCATSNRDRTQYFGPGTRLLVL.

The chain couples TRBV7-8 to TRBJ2-7; 11 nucleotides match TRBD2. J gave up 5 bases and V 5 bases, and 8 bases lay outside the gene matches. The CDR3 consists of 15 residues. Germline V gene lookup returns CDR1 SGHVS and CDR2 FQNEAQ. The CDR3 sequence: CASSHGGSGRDEQYF. The CDR3 bases are TGTGCCAGCAGCCATGGAGGTAGCGGGAGGGACGAGCAGTACTTC. The whole variable domain, filled in from reference TRBV7-8 and TRBJ2-7, reads GAGVSQSPRYKVAKRGQDVALRCDPISGHVSLFWYQQALGQGPEFLTYFQNEAQLDKSGLPSDRFFAERPEGSVSTLKIQRTQQEDSAVYLCASSHGGSGRDEQYFGPGTRLTVT.

The chain links TRBV5-4 to TRBJ2-3; 8 nucleotides agree with TRBD2. CDR1 SGHNT and CDR2 YYREEE come from the germline V gene (reference sequence). The CDR3 totals 20 residues. The junction had 17 bases not matched to a gene; V was cut back by 1 base and J by 1 base. This CDR3 reads CASSLREGSGRITCTDTQYF. DNA for the CDR3: TGTGCCAGCAGCTTGCGCGAAGGAAGCGGGAGAATTACCTGCACAGATACGCAGTATTTT.

Concerning this clone: Within the sample, other DNA sequences also encode this same CDR3. This chain links TRBV4-3 with TRBJ2-7; 14 nucleotides agree with TRBD2. The CDR3 has 17 amino acids. With V trimmed by 0 bases and J by 3 bases, 4 bases remained unmatched. Per germline, CDR1 LGHNA and CDR2 YSLEER. CDR3 sequence (DNA): TGCGCCAGCAGCCAAGATCGGGGACTAGCGGGAGTCTACGAGCAGTACTTC. Residues: CASSQDRGLAGVYEQYF.

The V call is TRBV25-1, the J call TRBJ1-1; 8 bases line up with TRBD1. V lost 4 bases and J lost 1; bases outside the gene matches: 5. CDR3 size: 15 residues. The germline gives CDR1 MGHDK, CDR2 SYGVNS. The CDR3 spells CASSGAGQENTEAFF. The CDR3 DNA is TGTGCCAGCAGTGGGGCGGGACAGGAGAACACTGAAGCTTTCTTT.

The rearrangement uses TRBV28 and TRBJ2-7; maybe TRBD2 (7 bases). Germline values: CDR1 MDHEN, CDR2 SYDVKM. Deletions cut 7 bases from V and 6 bases from J, with 16 bases between. This CDR3 has 13 amino acids. CDR3 bases: TGTGCCAGCAATACGCGAGGGGGGGGCGAGCAGTACTTC. It translates to CASNTRGGGEQYF.

V and J are TRBV28 and TRBJ2-5; TRBD1 is a possible D gene (6 bases). CDR3 length equals 16 residues. CDR1 MDHEN and CDR2 SYDVKM come from the germline V gene. Trimming stripped 7 bases from V and 0 bases from J, with 18 bases between. CDR3 protein: CASTQIGTPDQETQYF. In nucleotides, the CDR3 is TGTGCCAGCACCCAAATAGGGACACCCGACCAAGAGACCCAGTACTTC. Together with reference TRBV28 and TRBJ2-5, the CDR3 gives the full variable domain: DVKVTQSSRYLVKRTGEKVFLECVQDMDHENMFWYRQDPGLGLRLIYFSYDVKMKEKGDIPEGYSVSREKKERFSLILESASTNQTSMYLCASTQIGTPDQETQYFGPGTRLLVL.

This chain links TRBV7-9 with TRBJ2-1, with TRBD2 identical over 9 bases. Germline CDR1 SEHNR, CDR2 FQNEAQ (reference sequence). The V and J ends lost 5 bases and 9 bases, in that order; junction bases with no gene match: 11. The CDR3 runs to 15 residues. As DNA, the CDR3 is TGTGCCAGCAGCCCAGCGGCGGGAGGGCCCCTTGAGCAGTTCTTC. This translates into CASSPAAGGPLEQFF.

J is TRBJ1-3 and V is TRBV18; D is uncertain. The CDR3 loop spans 21 amino acids. The germline V and J ends were trimmed by 2 bases and 0 bases, with 26 bases remaining between them. CDR1 is KGHSH, CDR2 LQKENI, per germline. The CDR3 region has the DNA TGTGCCAGCTCACCAGAGCGGCATATCGTCCACCGGATATACTCTGGAAACACCATATATTTT. Residues: CASSPERHIVHRIYSGNTIYF.

The chain links TRBV4-2 to TRBJ2-7, with D unclear. CDR3 length: 15 amino acids. The germline CDR1 and CDR2 sequences are LGHNA and YNFKEQ. V dropped 0 bases and J dropped 0 bases, with 9 bases sitting between them. The CDR3 loop is CASSQEPLDSYEQYF. CDR3 in DNA: TGTGCCAGCAGCCAAGAGCCGCTAGACTCCTACGAGCAGTACTTC.

This clone was picked up a small number of times. The chain joins TRBV5-1 to TRBJ2-7; 12 positions agree with TRBD2. The CDR3 has 16 amino acids. Germline CDR1 is SGHRS and CDR2 is YFSETQ. Trimming removed 0 bases from V and 2 bases from J; junction bases left unmatched: 3. CDR3 protein: CASSLEASGRAYEQYF. DNA for the CDR3: TGCGCCAGCAGCTTGGAGGCTAGCGGGAGGGCCTACGAGCAGTACTTC.

This chain joins TRBV28 and TRBJ2-1; D gene uncertain. Trimming left V 8 bases short and J 6 bases short, with 11 bases between. This CDR3 region has 12 residues. Germline CDR1 and CDR2: MDHEN and SYDVKM. The CDR3 spells CASGRIPNEQFF. As DNA, the CDR3 is TGTGCCAGCGGGCGTATCCCCAATGAGCAGTTCTTC.

This clone was picked up one time. The sample holds other DNA sequences that translate to the same CDR3. The chain links TRBV20-1 to TRBJ1-2; D call uncertain. The CDR3 has 11 amino acids. Germline V gene lookup returns CDR1 DFQATT and CDR2 SNEGSKA (reference sequence). V lost 3 bases and J 4 bases, leaving 6 bases between the germline ends. The CDR3 DNA is TGCAGTGCTAGCTCCCTCTATGGCTACACCTTC. This codes for CSASSLYGYTF.

This sequence joins TRBV19 and TRBJ1-2; no definite D call. CDR3 size: 16 residues. The germline CDR1 and CDR2 sequences are LNHDA and SQIVND (reference sequence). Trimming left V 3 bases short and J 2 bases short, with 16 bases between. The CDR3 here is CASSILPGQENYGYTF. The CDR3, as DNA: TGTGCCAGTAGTATCCTCCCCGGTCAAGAGAACTATGGCTACACCTTC.

The chain links TRBV6-9 to TRBJ1-1; TRBD1 matches 8 bases. This CDR3 is 17 amino acids long. With 0 bases clipped from V and 0 bases from J, the junction kept 6 bases outside the gene matches. Germline V gene lookup returns CDR1 MNHGY and CDR2 SVAAGI. The CDR3 nucleotides read TGTGCCAGCAGTTATTCGTACCAGGGGGCGGTGAACACTGAAGCTTTCTTT. Its translation: CASSYSYQGAVNTEAFF.

CDR3 region: CASSWGGRVGETQYF. In DNA form, the CDR3 reads TGTGCCAGCAGTTGGGGGGGCCGAGTCGGTGAGACGCAGTATTTT. The genes are TRBV6-5 and TRBJ2-3; possible D gene TRBD2, 7 bases. Trimming removed 4 bases from V and 9 bases from J, with 20 bases in between. The CDR3 totals 15 residues. Looked up from germline, CDR1 is MNHEY and CDR2 is SVGAGI.